Each of the 11 T cell receptor beta chains below was sequenced from the same sample in a study of cytotoxic CD8 clonotypes in ibrutinib-treated CLL. Generated by immunoSEQ multiplex PCR, the TCRdb table keeps only in-frame clones and is missing some. The sample lists around 200,000 clones; about four fifths were seen once. The input for sequencing was PBMCs, taken after 12 months of ibrutinib treatment. Receptors originate from a human donor with chronic lymphocytic leukemia.

Concerning this clone: The same CDR3 can be traced to other DNA sequences in this sample. J is TRBJ2-7 and V is TRBV15; D unclear. Trimming pared 0 bases from V and 7 bases from J, leaving 7 bases between. This CDR3 has 12 amino acids. CDR1 LNHNV and CDR2 YYDKDF come from the germline V gene (reference sequence). CDR3 loop: CATSRDVGEQYF. Written as DNA, the CDR3 is TGTGCCACCAGCAGAGATGTGGGGGAGCAGTACTTC.

V is TRBV6-6 and J is TRBJ2-1; D is unclear. The germline gives CDR1 MNHNY, CDR2 SVGAGI (reference sequence). The ends were cut back, 5 bases at V and 1 base at J, with 6 bases in the middle. This CDR3 region has 13 residues. CDR3 loop: CASSTESYNEQFF. In DNA form, the CDR3 reads TGTGCCAGCAGTACCGAGTCCTACAATGAGCAGTTCTTC.

This chain joins TRBV2 and TRBJ1-1; 7 nucleotides line up with TRBD1. The CDR3 is made up of 16 amino acids. Trimming at V came to 2 bases and at J to 5 bases, leaving 11 bases not matched to a gene. The germline V gene has CDR1 SNHLY and CDR2 FYNNEI. The CDR3 reads CASSEIPGGRGTEAFF. In DNA, the CDR3 is TGTGCCAGCAGTGAAATACCAGGGGGACGAGGTACTGAAGCTTTCTTT.

J is TRBJ1-2 and V is TRBV25-1; D gene uncertain. In germline, CDR1 is MGHDK, CDR2 SYGVNS. The CDR3 has 11 residues. V dropped 2 bases and J dropped 7 bases, with 5 bases sitting between them. CDR3 amino acids: CASSEEGGYTF. The CDR3 region has the DNA TGTGCCAGCAGTGAAGAGGGTGGCTACACCTTC.

The rearrangement joins TRBV6-5 to TRBJ2-5, with D unclear. The V and J ends lost 2 bases and 4 bases respectively, with 11 bases between them. This CDR3 comprises 14 residues. Germline V gene lookup returns CDR1 MNHEY and CDR2 SVGAGI. CDR3 amino acids: CASSYAGLGETQYF. The CDR3 bases are TGTGCCAGCAGTTACGCTGGGTTGGGAGAGACCCAGTACTTC.

As DNA, the CDR3 is TGTGCCAGCAGTAGACTTGAGTCGGGTTACGAGCAGTACTTC. Protein sequence: CASSRLESGYEQYF. The rearrangement links TRBV27 to TRBJ2-7; no reliable D call. V shed 5 bases and J shed 4 bases, with 15 bases lying between them. This CDR3 is 14 amino acids long. The V gene's germline CDR1 is MNHEY and CDR2 SMNVEV (reference sequence).

The chain links TRBV27 to TRBJ2-7; 7 nucleotides match TRBD2. Germline V CDR1 and CDR2: MNHEY, SMNVEV (reference sequence). Trimming removed 3 bases from V and 5 bases from J; junction bases left unmatched: 7. The CDR3 sequence is 14 residues long. CDR3 protein: CASSLWGGVDEQYF. CDR3 coding DNA: TGTGCCAGCAGTTTGTGGGGGGGGGTCGACGAGCAGTACTTC.

The V gene is TRBV4-1, the J gene TRBJ1-5, with a tentative D call TRBD1 (6 bases). Trimming cost V 1 base and J 0 bases, with 13 bases left between them. This CDR3 is built from 17 residues. Germline CDR1 reads MGHRA; CDR2 reads YSYEKL. The CDR3, as DNA: TGCGCCAGCAGCCAAGCTCAGGGGACGTATAGCAATCAGCCCCAGCATTTT. It translates to CASSQAQGTYSNQPQHF.

The rearrangement links TRBV2 to TRBJ2-1; possibly TRBD1 for D (6 bases). Germline V CDR1 and CDR2: SNHLY, FYNNEI. Trimming left V 2 bases short and J 7 bases short, with 6 bases between. There are 12 residues in the CDR3. The CDR3 DNA reads as TGTGCCAGCAGTGAAACAGGGAATGAGCAGTTCTTC. Amino acids: CASSETGNEQFF.

The chain is built from TRBV7-3 and TRBJ2-3; tentatively, D is TRBD1 or TRBD2 (5 bases each). The CDR3 covers 15 residues. Germline V gene sequence: CDR1 SGHTA, CDR2 FQGTGA. Trimming took off 0 bases at V and 3 bases at J, with 10 bases between the two ends. The CDR3 sequence: CASSLTGASTDTQYF. In DNA, the CDR3 is TGTGCCAGCAGCTTAACCGGGGCTAGTACAGATACGCAGTATTTT.

This clone appeared a few times. This sequence joins TRBV28 and TRBJ2-4; 10 bases match TRBD2. The junction had 0 bases not matched to a gene; V was cut back by 6 bases and J by 7 bases. Germline loops: CDR1 MDHEN, CDR2 SYDVKM. This CDR3 is 12 amino acids long. The CDR3 loop reads CASRAGGNIQYF. The CDR3 bases are TGTGCCAGCAGAGCGGGAGGGAACATTCAGTACTTC.